The entry below gives a single TCR beta chain sequence along with its context. The clone's antigen remains unknown. Library preparation was by 5' RACE. The input for every TCR library was roughly 4,000 ng of total RNA. cDNA was synthesized with SMARTScribe reverse transcriptase in eight separate reactions per sample. During cDNA synthesis, unique molecular identifiers containing a 6-nucleotide sample barcode were introduced by template switching. Amplification of TCRalpha and TCRbeta cDNA involved two nested PCRs of 16 and 9 cycles, and each PCR was followed by bead purification. Before amplification, cDNA was treated with uracil DNA-glycosylase and purified using the QIAquick PCR purification kit. The second PCR added Illumina TruSeq-compatible adapters along with sample-specific barcodes. Library quality and concentration were assessed using TapeStation and Qubit, and about 5 ng of each library was pooled. Pooled libraries were sequenced on an Illumina HiSeq2500 single-index Rapid Run with 2 x 100 bp reads and custom sequencing primers. The original pipeline was this. MiGEC version 1.2.6 was used for UMI-based consensus assembly to correct PCR and sequencing errors. MiXCR version 2.1.1 was used for V(D)J alignment, clonotype assembly and CDR3 extraction. To normalise gene usage, clonotype sharing and MAIT/NKT TCR abundance, the top 1000, 10 000 and 20 000 clonotypes in each sample were analysed. Diversity was computed as the inverse Simpson index with the vegan R package after downsampling to 27 000 UMIs. Statistical testing used paired Mann-Whitney U tests on the discordant twin pairs and applied Benjamini-Hochberg correction for multiple testing. Through TCRdb reprocessing, the reads give one entry per CDR3 protein sequence; DNA is omitted. The V and J calls follow TCRdb's processing rather than the paper's. The data table for this sample lists roughly 100,000 distinct CDR3 sequences. 1.9% of the sample comes from the top ten.

CDR1 and CDR2, per the germline V gene, are SGHTA and FQGNSA. The CDR3 spans 12 residues, from the cysteine through the phenylalanine. Nucleotide data are not available. The source of the sample is a study of monozygotic twins with inflammatory bowel disease (dated by TCRdb to the late 2010s). Study-wide context: The full study comprised around 28 monozygotic twin pairs: nine German pairs (four IBD-concordant, five IBD-discordant) and 19 IBD-discordant Danish pairs. Disease-associated traits were sought mainly through comparisons between IBD patients and their genetically identical healthy co-twins within discordant pairs. Each individual had, on average, about 151 000 unique TCRalpha sequences and 181 000 unique TCRbeta sequences available for analysis.

Points the paper makes about the study in general: Measured by the inverse Simpson index, TCRbeta repertoire diversity was lower in IBD patients than in their healthy co-twins. Different T cell subtypes could not be distinguished in the analysis. Background noise and inter-individual variability may have been introduced into the repertoires by the differing immunosuppressive treatments among patients. Fewer clonotypes were shared with other individuals by IBD patients than by healthy twins, most markedly in patients showing signs of disease activity. The results gave no support for a single strong signal or clonotype linked to IBD. No difference in repertoire similarity was observed between concordant and discordant twins, possibly owing to limited statistical power.

From each donor, an approximately 2.4 ml peripheral blood sample was collected into PAXgene tubes and kept at -80 degrees C. Without any T cell sorting, total RNA was extracted from whole blood using the PAXgene blood miRNA kit on an automated QIAcube. Peripheral blood from monozygotic twin pairs who were concordant or discordant for inflammatory bowel disease underwent deep TCRalpha and TCRbeta repertoire profiling using unique molecular barcoding. For every twin pair, smoking habits were documented, and each individual was categorised as a current, former or never smoker. The sequence is built from TRBV7-2 and TRBJ2-7. The sequence derives from a human donor with ulcerative colitis or Crohn's disease, or a healthy co-twin of an affected twin (not recorded which). The sample consisted of blood. The CDR3 is CASSDRTYEQYF.